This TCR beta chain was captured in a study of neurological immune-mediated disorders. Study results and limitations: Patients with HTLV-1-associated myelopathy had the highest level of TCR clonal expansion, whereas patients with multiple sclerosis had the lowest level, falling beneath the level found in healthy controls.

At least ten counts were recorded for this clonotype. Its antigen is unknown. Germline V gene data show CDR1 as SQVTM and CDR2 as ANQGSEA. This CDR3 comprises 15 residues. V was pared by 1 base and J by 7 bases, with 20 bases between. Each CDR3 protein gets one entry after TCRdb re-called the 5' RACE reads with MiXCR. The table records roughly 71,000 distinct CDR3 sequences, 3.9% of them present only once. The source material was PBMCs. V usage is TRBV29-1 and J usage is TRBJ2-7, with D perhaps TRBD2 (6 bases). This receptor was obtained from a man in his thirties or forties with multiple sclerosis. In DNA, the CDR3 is TGCAGCGTTGAAGGTCTAGCCGGCGGGGATGGAGAGCAGTACTTC. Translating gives CSVEGLAGGDGEQYF.